This is a list of T cell receptor beta chains from one sample in a study of T cells after yellow fever vaccination. TCRdb called the 5' RACE reads again in MiXCR, with one record for every CDR3 protein. The table lists 90,000 to 150,000 distinct CDR3 sequences, roughly 7.2% of them singletons, with roughly 2.5% in the top ten. The specimen comprised CD4+ T cells sorted from PBMCs, sampled about 49 days after the first yellow fever vaccination. The receptors originated from a man between 18 and 35 years old who received the YFV17D yellow fever vaccine. Each CDR3 is given with its conserved first and last residue. The D gene is left open where the match is weak. Clone size is stated in some rows and not others, as once, few, many or a class when expanded.

TRBJ2-1	.	TRBV9	many	CASSVGQYNEQFF	TGTGCCAGCAGCGTAGGACAGTACAATGAGCAGTTCTTC
TRBJ1-5	TRBD1	TRBV5-5	many	CASSTLGDRGQPQHF	TGTGCCAGCAGCACTCTTGGAGACAGGGGGCAGCCCCAGCATTTT
TRBJ2-5	.	TRBV5-4	few	CASSLDFRRNQETQYF	TGTGCCAGCAGCTTGGATTTTCGGCGGAACCAAGAGACCCAGTACTTC
TRBJ1-2	.	TRBV12-3/TRBV12-4	many	CASSPSWQGSIYGYTF	TGTGCCAGCAGTCCCTCATGGCAGGGGAGCATCTATGGCTACACCTTC
TRBJ2-7	TRBD2	TRBV20-1	.	CSARATSGSYEQYF	TGCAGTGCGCGGGCTACTAGCGGGTCCTACGAGCAGTACTTC
TRBJ1-4	.	TRBV6-2/TRBV6-3	few	CASSYRNEKLFF	TGTGCCAGCAGTTACCGCAATGAAAAACTGTTTTTT
TRBJ1-4	TRBD1	TRBV20-1	many	CSASGDSFNEKLFF	TGCAGTGCTAGTGGGGACAGCTTTAATGAAAAACTGTTTTTT
TRBJ1-1	.	TRBV5-1	.	CASSLQTLNTEAFF	TGCGCCAGCAGCTTACAGACCTTAAACACTGAAGCTTTCTTT
TRBJ2-5	TRBD1	TRBV27	many	CASSSQNTGGQETQYF	TGTGCCAGCAGTTCCCAAAACACAGGGGGTCAAGAGACCCAGTACTTC
TRBJ2-2	TRBD1	TRBV24-1	many	CATSVGTGDTGELFF	TGTGCCACCAGTGTCGGGACAGGGGACACCGGGGAGCTGTTTTTT
TRBJ2-7	.	TRBV12-3/TRBV12-4	many	CASRPSTGSYEQYF	TGTGCCAGCAGACCCTCTACAGGTTCCTACGAGCAGTACTTC
TRBJ2-3	.	TRBV12-5	.	CASGPDWRGRTDTQYF	TGTGCTAGTGGTCCCGACTGGCGGGGACGCACAGATACGCAGTATTTT
TRBJ2-7	.	TRBV5-4	many	CASSGGTVYEQYF	TGTGCCAGCAGCGGGGGGACGGTCTACGAGCAGTACTTC
TRBJ2-2	.	TRBV15	many	CATSRTGSTGELFF	TGTGCCACCAGCAGAACAGGTTCCACCGGGGAGCTGTTTTTT
TRBJ1-1	.	TRBV7-3	many	CASSPQGRNTEAFF	TGTGCCAGCAGCCCCCAGGGGCGGAACACTGAAGCTTTCTTT
TRBJ2-7	.	TRBV7-9	.	CASSFQGGTSYEQYF	TGTGCCAGCAGCTTCCAGGGAGGGACATCCTACGAGCAGTACTTC
TRBJ2-1	TRBD2	TRBV7-2	few	CASSSFRGLAGEGEQFF	TGTGCCAGCAGCTCATTTCGGGGGCTAGCGGGGGAGGGTGAGCAGTTCTTC
TRBJ2-5	TRBD2	TRBV12-3/TRBV12-4	many	CASSLAGLTKETQYF	TGTGCCAGCAGTCTGGCGGGACTAACTAAAGAGACCCAGTACTTC
TRBJ2-5	.	TRBV20-1	many	CSARDLSLRAGAQYF	TGCAGTGCTAGAGATTTAAGCCTCCGCGCAGGGGCCCAGTACTTC
TRBJ2-7	.	TRBV3-1	many	CASSEAGVIYEQYF	TGTGCCAGCAGCGAAGCGGGTGTAATCTACGAGCAGTACTTC
TRBJ2-2	TRBD1	TRBV5-1	many	CASSSSTGDTGELFF	TGCGCCAGCAGCTCCTCCACAGGGGACACCGGGGAGCTGTTTTTT
TRBJ2-1	.	TRBV12-3/TRBV12-4	many	CASSRNTGSATYNEQFF	TGTGCCAGCAGCCGGAATACAGGTTCCGCTACCTACAATGAGCAGTTCTTC
TRBJ1-4	.	TRBV6-2/TRBV6-3	many	CASSYSAGLPSEKLFF	TGTGCCAGCAGTTACTCTGCCGGATTGCCCAGTGAAAAACTGTTTTTT
TRBJ2-3	.	TRBV11-3	many	CASSLSGSLADTQYF	TGTGCCAGCAGCCTCAGCGGTTCCCTCGCAGATACGCAGTATTTT
TRBJ1-2	.	TRBV5-1	few	CASSSSEGFGYGYTF	TGCGCCAGCAGCTCGTCGGAGGGATTTGGCTATGGCTACACCTTC
TRBJ1-2	TRBD1	TRBV19	many	CASSVTGSPPGYTF	TGTGCCAGTAGTGTGACAGGGAGTCCTCCTGGCTACACCTTC
TRBJ2-3	.	TRBV5-1	many	CASSLRGGRTDTQYF	TGCGCCAGCAGCTTGAGAGGAGGAAGGACAGATACGCAGTATTTT
TRBJ1-1	.	TRBV9	many	CASSVAGGRMTEAFF	TGTGCCAGCAGCGTAGCTGGGGGTCGAATGACTGAAGCTTTCTTT
TRBJ2-1	TRBD2	TRBV20-1	many	CSARAGLRGRNNEQFF	TGCAGTGCTAGAGCGGGTTTGCGGGGGAGAAACAATGAGCAGTTCTTC
TRBJ2-4	TRBD1	TRBV4-3	many	CASSQGGDRAGRYF	TGCGCCAGCAGCCAAGGGGGGGACAGGGCAGGTCGGTACTTC
TRBJ2-6	.	TRBV19	few	CASSVQATSGANVLTF	TGTGCCAGTAGTGTACAGGCTACCTCTGGGGCCAACGTCCTGACTTTC
TRBJ1-4	.	TRBV27	once	CATSPRRGEKLFF	TGTGCCACCTCCCCGCGGCGGGGAGAAAAACTGTTTTTT
TRBJ2-1	TRBD2	TRBV6-1	many	CASSLAGGYNEQFF	TGTGCCAGCAGCCTAGCGGGGGGCTACAATGAGCAGTTCTTC
TRBJ2-1	TRBD1	TRBV6-1	many	CASQGTGASSYNEQFF	TGTGCCAGTCAAGGTACAGGGGCCTCCTCCTACAATGAGCAGTTCTTC
TRBJ2-5	.	TRBV5-1	.	CASSLGRPQGVETQYF	TGCGCCAGCAGCTTGGGACGCCCGCAAGGGGTCGAGACCCAGTACTTC
TRBJ1-4	.	TRBV4-2	many	CASSQDVHREEKLFF	TGTGCCAGCAGCCAAGATGTGCATCGGGAGGAAAAACTGTTTTTT